The 23 T cell receptor beta chains below come from one sample, sequenced in a study of blood T cell repertoires in COVID-19. Clones were sequenced by immunoSEQ multiplex PCR, and TCRdb holds only the in-frame ones, with some missing. The data show 300,000 to 400,000 clones, 85% to 95% seen once. The sample was PBMCs or T cells enriched from blood (not recorded which). All receptors come from a woman aged 30 to 39 who had been exposed to COVID-19.

V and J are TRBV15 and TRBJ1-4, with D possibly being TRBD1 (5 bases). CDR1 is LNHNV, CDR2 YYDKDF, per germline (reference sequence). The CDR3 contains 15 residues. V was shortened by 2 bases and J by 7 bases, with 14 bases between the two germline ends. CDR3 residues: CATSRSGYGSEKLFF. For the CDR3, the DNA is TGTGCCACCAGCAGATCAGGGTACGGTAGTGAAAAACTGTTTTTT.

The sample holds one count of this clone. The CDR3 sequence is CASSQGLAGGRETQYF. CDR3 bases: TGCGCCAGCAGCCAAGGACTAGCGGGGGGACGAGAGACCCAGTACTTC. The V gene is TRBV4-1, the J gene TRBJ2-5; 13 nucleotides align to TRBD2. The germline gives CDR1 MGHRA, CDR2 YSYEKL. The CDR3 runs 16 residues. The V segment lost 1 base and the J segment 4 bases; nucleotides outside the gene matches: 3.

The chain links TRBV18 to TRBJ2-7, with TRBD2 as a possible D gene (5 bases). Germline V gene data show CDR1 as KGHSH and CDR2 as LQKENI. V shed 3 bases and J shed 1 base, with 10 bases lying between them. CDR3 length: 14 residues. As DNA, the CDR3 is TGTGCCAGCTCACCGCGGGTCGGTTCCTACGAGCAGTACTTC. Residues: CASSPRVGSYEQYF.

This clone came up once. The rearrangement uses TRBV9 and TRBJ2-2; 8 nucleotides match TRBD1. The length of the CDR3 is 16 residues. The J segment lost 4 bases and the V segment lost 0 bases, leaving 5 bases of the junction unmatched. Germline values: CDR1 SGDLS, CDR2 YYNGEE. The CDR3 is CASSVALGQVTGELFF. CDR3 bases: TGTGCCAGCAGCGTAGCGCTGGGACAGGTCACCGGGGAGCTGTTTTTT. Filled out from reference TRBV9 and TRBJ2-2, the complete variable domain reads DSGVTQTPKHLITATGQRVTLRCSPRSGDLSVYWYQQSLDQGLQFLIQYYNGEERAKGNILERFSAQQFPDLHSELNLSSLELGDSALYFCASSVALGQVTGELFFGEGSRLTVL.

This clone was observed a single time. This chain uses TRBV18 with TRBJ1-1, with D unclear. Germline values: CDR1 KGHSH, CDR2 LQKENI. Trimming pared 0 bases from V and 4 bases from J, leaving 18 bases between. The CDR3 length is 17 residues. The CDR3 loop reads CASSPPFIATGSTEAFF. The CDR3 nucleotides are TGTGCCAGCTCACCACCCTTTATAGCGACGGGGTCCACTGAAGCTTTCTTT.

The gene calls are TRBV5-6 and TRBJ2-7, with TRBD1 as a possible D gene (6 bases). Between the trimmed V and J ends, which lost 5 bases and 5 bases, there was a span of 11 bases. Looked up from germline, CDR1 is SGHDT and CDR2 is YYEEEE. This CDR3 contains 12 residues. CDR3 sequence reads: CASRQGINEQYF. In nucleotides, the CDR3 is TGTGCCAGCAGGCAGGGGATTAACGAGCAGTACTTC.

This chain joins TRBV5-4 and TRBJ2-1, with 10 bases matching TRBD2. Trimming cost V 4 bases and J 5 bases; bases outside gene matches: 9. The CDR3 has 16 amino acids. Germline V lookup: CDR1 SGHNT, CDR2 YYREEE (reference sequence). The CDR3 sequence: CASSRGDLAGDNEQFF. The CDR3 nucleotides are TGTGCCAGCAGCCGTGGGGATCTAGCGGGGGACAATGAGCAGTTCTTC.

The genes are TRBV21-1 and TRBJ1-5; the table's D call TRBD1 went unverified against the DNA. TRBV21-1 is reported as a pseudogene. The CDR3 has 18 residues. The CDR3 bases are TGTGCCAGCAGCAAAGGTGGTGCGGGACAGGGCCTGAATCAGCCCCAGCATTTT. Translating it yields CASSKGGAGQGLNQPQHF.

This clone has a handful of counts. This sequence joins TRBV5-8 and TRBJ1-5, with 7 bases aligning to TRBD1. In germline, CDR1 is SGHTS, CDR2 YDEGEE. The CDR3 runs 18 residues. V gave up 5 bases and J gave up 0 bases; unmatched junction bases: 14. The CDR3 sequence is CASSYPGTAIHSNQPQHF. The CDR3 nucleotides are TGTGCCAGCAGTTATCCCGGGACAGCAATTCATAGCAATCAGCCCCAGCATTTT.

The chain uses TRBV7-2 and TRBJ2-3, with 10 bases lining up with TRBD2. Looked up from germline, CDR1 is SGHTA and CDR2 is FQGNSA. The V segment lost 4 bases and the J segment 3 bases; nucleotides outside the gene matches: 7. The CDR3 totals 16 residues. The CDR3 region has the DNA TGTGCCAGCAGCTCCCATCGGACTAGCGGTACAGATACGCAGTATTTT. Translating gives CASSSHRTSGTDTQYF.

The count of this clone is one. The same CDR3 can be traced to other DNA sequences in this sample. The chain carries TRBV12-3 or TRBV12-4 and TRBJ1-1; no clear D gene. The CDR3 extends over 12 amino acids. The V end lost 3 bases, the J end lost 3 bases, and 5 bases lay between the germline ends. The DNA for the CDR3 is TGTGCCAGCAGTTTCTCAGACACTGAAGCTTTCTTT. Residues: CASSFSDTEAFF.

V usage is TRBV19 and J usage is TRBJ2-3; tentatively, D is TRBD1 (6 bases). Trimming left V 5 bases short and J 0 bases short, with 15 bases between. Germline-derived CDR1 and CDR2 are LNHDA and SQIVND (reference sequence). There are 16 residues in the CDR3. CDR3: CASSYNRVTSTDTQYF. The CDR3 nucleotides are TGTGCCAGTAGTTACAACAGGGTAACTAGCACAGATACGCAGTATTTT.

V and J are TRBV30 and TRBJ2-7; 12 bases match TRBD1. CDR1 and CDR2 (germline): GTSNPN, SVGIG (reference sequence). The CDR3 is 15 residues long. V shed 1 base, J shed 5 bases, and the junction held 6 bases outside the gene matches. For the CDR3, the DNA is TGTGCCTGGAGTGAGGGGACAGGGGGCTCTGACGAGCAGTACTTC. Translated, it gives CAWSEGTGGSDEQYF.

The chain has TRBV4-3 and TRBJ1-2, with TRBD1 matching 7 bases. The CDR3 sequence is 15 residues long. Trimming at V came to 1 base and at J to 0 bases, leaving 2 bases not matched to a gene. The V gene's germline CDR1 is LGHNA and CDR2 YSLEER. This chain's CDR3 is CASSQGDRPNYGYTF. CDR3 DNA sequence: TGCGCCAGCAGCCAAGGGGACAGACCTAACTATGGCTACACCTTC.

The J gene is TRBJ1-4, the V gene TRBV2, with TRBD1 identical over 9 bases. Per the germline V gene, CDR1 is SNHLY and CDR2 is FYNNEI. There are 20 residues in the CDR3. V lost 10 bases to trimming and J lost 2 bases; unmatched junction nucleotides: 23. The CDR3 loop reads CATVPGQGRRSPGTNEKLFF. For the CDR3, the DNA is TGTGCCACCGTCCCGGGACAGGGACGGCGATCCCCGGGCACTAATGAAAAACTGTTTTTT.

This rearrangement joins TRBV3-1 (or the pseudogene TRBV3-2) to TRBJ1-5, with D uncertain. Trimming pared 1 base from V and 1 base from J, leaving 11 bases between. This CDR3 is 16 amino acids long. Germline V CDR1 and CDR2: LGHDT, YNNKEL (reference sequence). This CDR3 reads CASSQAPIASNQPQHF. In DNA, the CDR3 is TGTGCCAGCAGCCAAGCCCCAATAGCGAGCAATCAGCCCCAGCATTTT.

This clone was counted once. The chain employs TRBV5-1 and TRBJ2-7, with D perhaps matching TRBD1 (5 bases). The CDR3 totals 15 residues. Between the trimmed V and J ends, which lost 0 bases and 4 bases, there was a span of 14 bases. The germline V gene encodes CDR1 SGHRS and CDR2 YFSETQ. In nucleotides, the CDR3 is TGCGCCAGCAGCTTGGCTGGACACCTAACTTACGAGCAGTACTTC. It yields the protein CASSLAGHLTYEQYF.

As regards this clone: Additional DNA sequences in this sample encode the identical CDR3. This sequence joins TRBV9 and TRBJ1-1; D is undetermined. The CDR3 sequence is 13 residues long. Trimming cost V 0 bases and J 2 bases, with 5 bases left between them. From germline, CDR1 is SGDLS and CDR2 YYNGEE. The CDR3 nucleotides read TGTGCCAGCAGCGTAGACAGTAACACTGAAGCTTTCTTT. It specifies CASSVDSNTEAFF.

The J gene is TRBJ1-2, the V gene TRBV6-5; a possible D gene is TRBD1 (5 bases). The CDR3 loop spans 14 amino acids. CDR1 MNHEY and CDR2 SVGAGI come from the germline V gene. Deletions cut 6 bases from V and 6 bases from J, with 17 bases between. CDR3 residues: CASSLFGGTDGYTF. CDR3 nucleotides: TGTGCCAGCAGCCTCTTTGGGGGGACGGATGGCTACACCTTC.

With regard to this clone: The same CDR3 is also encoded by other DNA sequences in this sample. This chain joins TRBV5-8 and TRBJ2-1; D unresolved. This CDR3 is built from 13 residues. Germline V gene lookup returns CDR1 SGHTS and CDR2 YDEGEE. Trimming shortened V by 0 bases and J by 3 bases, and 4 bases separated the two germline ends. The CDR3 DNA reads as TGTGCCAGCAGCTTGGGACACTACAATGAGCAGTTCTTC. It specifies CASSLGHYNEQFF.

V gene TRBV5-1 combines with J gene TRBJ2-7; 7 bases align to TRBD2. Germline CDR1 and CDR2: SGHRS and YFSETQ. The trim removed 0 bases at V and 6 bases at J, leaving 9 bases unmatched. The CDR3 loop spans 15 amino acids. CDR3 coding DNA: TGCGCCAGCAGCTTGGGGGACTATAGCGGCCCCGAGCAGTACTTC. Encoded protein: CASSLGDYSGPEQYF.

This clone was counted a single time. The J gene is TRBJ2-1, the V gene TRBV5-1, with 7 bases identical to TRBD1. CDR1 and CDR2 (germline): SGHRS, YFSETQ. The CDR3 spans 16 residues. Germline trimming cut 0 bases from V and 0 bases from J; bases unmatched to any gene: 3. CDR3 amino acids: CASSLAPGGSYNEQFF. The CDR3 coding sequence is TGCGCCAGCAGCTTGGCTCCAGGGGGCTCCTACAATGAGCAGTTCTTC.

The chain employs TRBV20-1 and TRBJ2-7; D is perhaps TRBD2 (5 bases). The CDR3 loop spans 12 amino acids. V lost 3 bases and J 3 bases, leaving 9 bases between the germline ends. Germline V gene data show CDR1 as DFQATT and CDR2 as SNEGSKA (reference sequence). Written as DNA, the CDR3 is TGCAGTGCTAGTTTGAGGGACTACGAGCAGTACTTC. Its translation is CSASLRDYEQYF.